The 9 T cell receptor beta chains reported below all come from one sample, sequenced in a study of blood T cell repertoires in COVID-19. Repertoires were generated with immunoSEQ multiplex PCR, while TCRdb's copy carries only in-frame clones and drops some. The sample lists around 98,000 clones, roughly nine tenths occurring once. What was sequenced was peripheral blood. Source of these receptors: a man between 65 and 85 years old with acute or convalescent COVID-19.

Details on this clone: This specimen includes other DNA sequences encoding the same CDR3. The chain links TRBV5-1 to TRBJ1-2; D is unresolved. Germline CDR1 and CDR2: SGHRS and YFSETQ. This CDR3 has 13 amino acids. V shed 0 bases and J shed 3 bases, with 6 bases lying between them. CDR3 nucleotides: TGCGCCAGCAGCTTGGGGCAGGACTATGGCTACACCTTC. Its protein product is CASSLGQDYGYTF.

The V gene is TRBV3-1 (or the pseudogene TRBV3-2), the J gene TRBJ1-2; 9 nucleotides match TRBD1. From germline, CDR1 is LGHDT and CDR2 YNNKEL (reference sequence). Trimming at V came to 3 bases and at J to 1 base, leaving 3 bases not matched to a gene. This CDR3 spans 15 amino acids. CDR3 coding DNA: TGTGCCAGCAGCCAGGGACAGGGACATAACTATGGCTACACCTTC. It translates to CASSQGQGHNYGYTF.

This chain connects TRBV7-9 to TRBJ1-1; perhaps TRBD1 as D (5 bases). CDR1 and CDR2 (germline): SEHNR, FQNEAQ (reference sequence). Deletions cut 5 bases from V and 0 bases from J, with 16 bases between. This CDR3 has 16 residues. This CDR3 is CASSPFGHSMNTEAFF. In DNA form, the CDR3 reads TGTGCCAGCAGCCCATTCGGACACTCCATGAACACTGAAGCTTTCTTT.

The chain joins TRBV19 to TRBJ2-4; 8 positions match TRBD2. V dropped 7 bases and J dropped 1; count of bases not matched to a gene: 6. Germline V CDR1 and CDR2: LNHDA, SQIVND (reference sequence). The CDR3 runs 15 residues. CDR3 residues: CASKDGGAAKNIQYF. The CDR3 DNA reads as TGTGCCAGTAAGGACGGGGGGGCCGCCAAAAACATTCAGTACTTC.

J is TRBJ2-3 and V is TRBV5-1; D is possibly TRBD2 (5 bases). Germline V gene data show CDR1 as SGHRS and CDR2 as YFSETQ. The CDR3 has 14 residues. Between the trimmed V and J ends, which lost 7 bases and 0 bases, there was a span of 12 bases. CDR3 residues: CASQLGGSTDTQYF. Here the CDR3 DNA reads TGCGCCAGCCAACTGGGCGGGAGCACAGATACGCAGTATTTT.

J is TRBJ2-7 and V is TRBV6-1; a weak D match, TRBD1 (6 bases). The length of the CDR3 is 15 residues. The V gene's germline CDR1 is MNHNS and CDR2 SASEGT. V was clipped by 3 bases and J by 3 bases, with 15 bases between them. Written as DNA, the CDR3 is TGTGCCAGCAGTGATGGGTTTGGGGGACACTACGAGCAGTACGTC. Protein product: CASSDGFGGHYEQYV.

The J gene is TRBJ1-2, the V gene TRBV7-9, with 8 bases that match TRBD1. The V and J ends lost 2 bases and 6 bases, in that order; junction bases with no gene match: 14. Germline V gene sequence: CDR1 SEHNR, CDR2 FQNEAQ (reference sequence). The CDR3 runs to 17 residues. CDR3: CASSLTPGQASFNGYTF. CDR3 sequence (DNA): TGTGCCAGCAGCTTAACACCGGGACAGGCCTCCTTTAATGGCTACACCTTC.

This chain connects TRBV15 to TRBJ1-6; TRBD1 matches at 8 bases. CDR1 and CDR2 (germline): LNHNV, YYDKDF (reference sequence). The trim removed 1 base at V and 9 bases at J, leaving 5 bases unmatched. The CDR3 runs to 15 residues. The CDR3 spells CATSRAGGLGSPLHF. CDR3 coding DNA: TGTGCCACCAGCAGAGCAGGGGGCCTCGGTTCACCCCTCCACTTT.

CDR3 sequence: CASSEGRGSQPQHF. For the CDR3, the DNA is TGTGCCAGCAGTGAAGGCCGGGGAAGTCAGCCCCAGCATTTT. The chain uses TRBV2 and TRBJ1-5; D is uncertain. Between the trimmed V and J ends, which lost 1 base and 6 bases, there was a span of 10 bases. CDR3 length: 14 amino acids. Germline CDR1 SNHLY, CDR2 FYNNEI.